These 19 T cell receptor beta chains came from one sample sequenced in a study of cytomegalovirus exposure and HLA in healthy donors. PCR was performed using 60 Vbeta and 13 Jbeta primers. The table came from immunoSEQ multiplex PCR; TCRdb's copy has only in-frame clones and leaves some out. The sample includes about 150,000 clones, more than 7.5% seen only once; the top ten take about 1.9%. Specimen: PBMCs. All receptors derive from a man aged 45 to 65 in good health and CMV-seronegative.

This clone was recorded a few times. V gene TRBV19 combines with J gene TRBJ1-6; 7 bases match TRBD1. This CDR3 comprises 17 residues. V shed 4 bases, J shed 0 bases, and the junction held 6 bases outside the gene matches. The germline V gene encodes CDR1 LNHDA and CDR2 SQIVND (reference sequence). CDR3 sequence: CASSTKTGSSYNSPLHF. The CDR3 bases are TGTGCCAGTAGTACGAAGACAGGGAGCTCCTATAATTCACCCCTCCACTTT.

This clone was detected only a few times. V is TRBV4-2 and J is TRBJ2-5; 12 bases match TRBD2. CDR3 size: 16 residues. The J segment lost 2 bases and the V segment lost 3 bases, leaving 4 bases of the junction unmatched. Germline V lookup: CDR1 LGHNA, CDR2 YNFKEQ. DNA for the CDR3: TGTGCCAGCAGCCATACCCTAGCGGGAGGGCAAGAGACCCAGTACTTC. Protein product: CASSHTLAGGQETQYF.

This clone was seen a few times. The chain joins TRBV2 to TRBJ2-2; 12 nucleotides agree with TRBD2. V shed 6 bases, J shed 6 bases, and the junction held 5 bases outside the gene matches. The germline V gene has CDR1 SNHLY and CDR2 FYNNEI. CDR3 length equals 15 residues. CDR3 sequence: CASRVTSGSAGELFF. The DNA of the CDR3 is TGTGCCAGCAGGGTGACTAGCGGGAGCGCCGGGGAGCTGTTTTTT.

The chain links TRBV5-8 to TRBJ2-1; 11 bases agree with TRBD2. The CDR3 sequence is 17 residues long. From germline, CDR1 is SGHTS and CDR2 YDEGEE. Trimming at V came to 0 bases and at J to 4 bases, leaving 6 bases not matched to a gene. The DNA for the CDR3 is TGTGCCAGCAGCTTGGCACTAGCGGGGGCCTCGTACAATGAGCAGTTCTTC. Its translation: CASSLALAGASYNEQFF. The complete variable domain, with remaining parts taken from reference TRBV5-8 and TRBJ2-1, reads EAGVTQSPTHLIKTRGQQATLRCSPISGHTSVYWYQQALGLGLQFLLWYDEGEERNRGNFPPRFSGRQFPNYSSELNVNALELEDSALYLCASSLALAGASYNEQFFGPGTRLTVL.

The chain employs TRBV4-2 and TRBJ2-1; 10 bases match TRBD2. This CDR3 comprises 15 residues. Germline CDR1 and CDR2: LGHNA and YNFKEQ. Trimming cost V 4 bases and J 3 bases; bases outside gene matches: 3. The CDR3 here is CASSPGLAVYNEQFF. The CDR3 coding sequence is TGTGCCAGCAGCCCAGGACTAGCGGTCTACAATGAGCAGTTCTTC.

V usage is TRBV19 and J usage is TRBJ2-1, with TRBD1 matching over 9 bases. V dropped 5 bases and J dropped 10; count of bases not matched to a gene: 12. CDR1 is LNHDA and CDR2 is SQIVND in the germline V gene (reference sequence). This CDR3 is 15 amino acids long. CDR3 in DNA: TGTGCCAGTAGTGTCCGGACAGGGGCAGGCCGGGAGCAGTTCTTC. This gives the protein CASSVRTGAGREQFF. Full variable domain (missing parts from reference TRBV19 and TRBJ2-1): DGGITQSPKYLFRKEGQNVTLSCEQNLNHDAMYWYRQDPGQGLRLIYYSQIVNDFQKGDIAEGYSVSREKKESFPLTVTSAQKNPTAFYLCASSVRTGAGREQFFGPGTRLTVL.

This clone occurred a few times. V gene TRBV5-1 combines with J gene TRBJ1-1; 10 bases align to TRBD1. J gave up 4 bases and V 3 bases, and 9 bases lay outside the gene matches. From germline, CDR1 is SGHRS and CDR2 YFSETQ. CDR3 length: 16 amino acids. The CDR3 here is CASSYTTGGVTTEAFF. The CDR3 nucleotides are TGCGCCAGCAGCTATACGACAGGGGGCGTAACCACTGAAGCTTTCTTT.

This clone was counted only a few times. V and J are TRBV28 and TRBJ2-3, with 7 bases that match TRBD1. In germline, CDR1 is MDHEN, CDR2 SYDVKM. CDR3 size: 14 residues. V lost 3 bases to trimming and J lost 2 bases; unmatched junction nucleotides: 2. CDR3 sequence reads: CASSLTGHTDTQYF. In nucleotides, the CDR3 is TGTGCCAGCAGTTTGACAGGGCACACAGATACGCAGTATTTT. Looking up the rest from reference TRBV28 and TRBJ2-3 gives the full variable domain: DVKVTQSSRYLVKRTGEKVFLECVQDMDHENMFWYRQDPGLGLRLIYFSYDVKMKEKGDIPEGYSVSREKKERFSLILESASTNQTSMYLCASSLTGHTDTQYFGPGTRLTVL.

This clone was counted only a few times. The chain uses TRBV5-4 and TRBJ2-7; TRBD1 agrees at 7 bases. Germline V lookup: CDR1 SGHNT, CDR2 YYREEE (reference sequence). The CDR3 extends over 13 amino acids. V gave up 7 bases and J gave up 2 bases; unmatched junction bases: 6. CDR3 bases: TGTGCCAGCGGAAGGACAGGCGCCTACGAGCAGTACTTC. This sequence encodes CASGRTGAYEQYF.

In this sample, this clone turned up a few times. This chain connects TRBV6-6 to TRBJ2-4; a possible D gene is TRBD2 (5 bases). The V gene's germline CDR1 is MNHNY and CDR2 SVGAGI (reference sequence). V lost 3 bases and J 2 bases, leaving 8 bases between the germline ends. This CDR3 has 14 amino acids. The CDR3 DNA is TGTGCCAGCAGTTATGAGGGTACCAAAAACATTCAGTACTTC. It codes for CASSYEGTKNIQYF.

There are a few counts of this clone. The CDR3 spells CASSMGGTYGYTF. In nucleotides, the CDR3 is TGTGCCAGTAGTATGGGCGGGACCTATGGCTACACCTTC. This chain connects TRBV19 to TRBJ1-2, with D tentatively TRBD1 (5 bases). The CDR3 contains 13 residues. Per the germline V gene, CDR1 is LNHDA and CDR2 is SQIVND (reference sequence). V lost 3 bases and J 4 bases, leaving 9 bases between the germline ends.

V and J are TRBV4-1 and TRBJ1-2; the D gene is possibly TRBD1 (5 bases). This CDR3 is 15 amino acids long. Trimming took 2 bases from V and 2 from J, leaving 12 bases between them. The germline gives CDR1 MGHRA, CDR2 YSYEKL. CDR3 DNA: TGCGCCAGCAGCCAAATGGGGCTGGGGAACTATGGCTACACCTTC. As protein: CASSQMGLGNYGYTF.

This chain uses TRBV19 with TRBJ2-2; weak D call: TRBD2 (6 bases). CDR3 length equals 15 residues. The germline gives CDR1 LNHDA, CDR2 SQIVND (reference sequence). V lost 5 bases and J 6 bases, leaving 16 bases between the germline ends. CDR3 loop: CASSVTRGLAGELFF. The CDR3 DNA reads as TGTGCCAGTAGTGTAACGCGGGGACTCGCCGGGGAGCTGTTTTTT.

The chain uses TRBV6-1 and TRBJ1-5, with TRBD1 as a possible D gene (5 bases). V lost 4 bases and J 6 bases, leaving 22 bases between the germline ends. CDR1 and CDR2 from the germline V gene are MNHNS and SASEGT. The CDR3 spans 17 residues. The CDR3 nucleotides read TGTGCCAGCAGTGTGTTGTGGCGACAGTCTGATGGTCAGCCCCAGCATTTT. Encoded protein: CASSVLWRQSDGQPQHF.

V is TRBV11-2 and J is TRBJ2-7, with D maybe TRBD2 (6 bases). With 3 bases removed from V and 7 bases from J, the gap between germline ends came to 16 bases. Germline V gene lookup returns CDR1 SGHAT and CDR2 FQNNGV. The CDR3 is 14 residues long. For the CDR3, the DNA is TGTGCCAGCAGCTTCGGCAGGGCCGGAGGGGAGCAGTACTTC. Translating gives CASSFGRAGGEQYF.

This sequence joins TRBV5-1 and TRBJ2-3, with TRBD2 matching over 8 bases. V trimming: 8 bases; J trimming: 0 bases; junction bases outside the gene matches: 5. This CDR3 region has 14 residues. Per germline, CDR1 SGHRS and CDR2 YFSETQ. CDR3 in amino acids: CASRTSGSTDTQYF. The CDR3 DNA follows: TGCGCCAGTCGAACTAGCGGAAGCACAGATACGCAGTATTTT. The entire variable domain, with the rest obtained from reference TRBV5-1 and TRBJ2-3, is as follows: KAGVTQTPRYLIKTRGQQVTLSCSPISGHRSVSWYQQTPGQGLQFLFEYFSETQRNKGNFPGRFSGRQFSNSRSEMNVSTLELGDSALYLCASRTSGSTDTQYFGPGTRLTVL.

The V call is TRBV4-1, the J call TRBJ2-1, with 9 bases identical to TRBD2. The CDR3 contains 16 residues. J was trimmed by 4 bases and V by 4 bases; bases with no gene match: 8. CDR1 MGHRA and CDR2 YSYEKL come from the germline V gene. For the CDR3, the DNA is TGCGCCAGCAGCCCGTCGGGGCTAGCGGGATACAATGAGCAGTTCTTC. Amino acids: CASSPSGLAGYNEQFF.

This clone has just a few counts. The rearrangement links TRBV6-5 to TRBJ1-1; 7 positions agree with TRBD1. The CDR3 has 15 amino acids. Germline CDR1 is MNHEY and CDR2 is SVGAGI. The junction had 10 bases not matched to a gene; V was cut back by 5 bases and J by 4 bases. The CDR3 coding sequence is TGTGCCAGCAGTACCGACAGGGCCTTCCCCACTGAAGCTTTCTTT. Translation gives CASSTDRAFPTEAFF.

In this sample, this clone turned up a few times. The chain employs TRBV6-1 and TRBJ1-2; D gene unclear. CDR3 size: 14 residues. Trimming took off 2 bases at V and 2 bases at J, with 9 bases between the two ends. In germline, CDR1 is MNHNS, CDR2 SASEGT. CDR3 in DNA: TGTGCCAGCAGTGAATCGGGTCGGAACTATGGCTACACCTTC. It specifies CASSESGRNYGYTF.